Presented here are 16 T cell receptor beta chains from one specimen sequenced in a study of CD8 T cells in ankylosing spondylitis. TCRdb re-called the 5' RACE reads through MiXCR, storing one row per CDR3 protein. There are about 31,000 distinct CDR3 sequences in the sample; 7.2% occur only once, and under 12% lies in the top ten. Sequenced material: blood, either unsorted or a sorted T cell fraction (not recorded which). Source of these receptors: a male donor with ankylosing spondylitis or in good health (not recorded which).

This clonotype was counted many times. The gene calls are TRBV5-1 and TRBJ2-7, with 10 bases that match TRBD2. The CDR3 consists of 15 residues. Germline loops: CDR1 SGHRS, CDR2 YFSETQ. Trimming took 10 bases from V and 3 from J; bases not matched to a gene: 13. The CDR3 DNA is TGCGCCTGTAAGATCTCAGGGACTAGCGACTACGAGCAGTACTTC. This gives the protein CACKISGTSDYEQYF.

This clonotype was counted between two and nine times. This sequence joins TRBV7-2 and TRBJ2-3; TRBD1 matches 7 bases. The CDR3 contains 15 residues. The V gene end was trimmed by 2 bases and the J gene end by 6 bases; junction bases not matched to a gene: 8. The germline CDR1 and CDR2 sequences are SGHTA and FQGNSA. The CDR3 loop is CASSLQRGRGDTQYF. The CDR3, as DNA: TGTGCCAGCAGCTTACAAAGGGGGCGCGGGGATACGCAGTATTTT.

This clonotype was observed at least ten times. The genes are TRBV5-1 and TRBJ2-5, with a weak D call TRBD1 (6 bases). Germline V gives CDR1 SGHRS, CDR2 YFSETQ. This CDR3 contains 16 residues. The V end was cut by 6 bases, the J end by 2 bases, with 20 bases between. The CDR3 region has the DNA TGCGCCAGCATACCCACGGCCGGGACACCACAAGAGACCCAGTACTTC. As protein: CASIPTAGTPQETQYF.

This clonotype was observed at least ten times. The J gene is TRBJ1-3, the V gene TRBV25-1; D uncertain. The V end was cut by 1 base, the J end by 2 bases, with 12 bases between. The germline CDR1 and CDR2 sequences are MGHDK and SYGVNS. The CDR3 is 16 residues long. This CDR3 reads CASSESGPATGNTIYF. Here the CDR3 DNA reads TGTGCCAGCAGTGAATCGGGCCCGGCGACTGGAAACACCATATATTTT.

This clonotype was observed at least ten times. The chain joins TRBV10-3 to TRBJ2-1; the D is unclear. The germline V gene has CDR1 ENHRY and CDR2 SYGVKD. The CDR3 loop spans 11 amino acids. V was pared by 5 bases and J by 1 base, with 0 bases between. CDR3 sequence reads: CAISSYNEQFF. The CDR3, as DNA: TGTGCCATCAGTTCCTACAATGAGCAGTTCTTC.

Ten or more counts support this clonotype. The J gene is TRBJ1-1, the V gene TRBV12-3 or TRBV12-4, with a possible D match to TRBD1 (5 bases). V dropped 3 bases and J dropped 7 bases, with 12 bases sitting between them. The CDR3 is made up of 13 amino acids. The DNA of the CDR3 is TGTGCCAGCAGTTTCGGGGGGAGTGGTGAAGCTTTCTTT. Residues: CASSFGGSGEAFF.

This clonotype was recorded at least ten times. V usage is TRBV19 and J usage is TRBJ2-3; D remains ambiguous. Per germline, CDR1 LNHDA and CDR2 SQIVND (reference sequence). CDR3 size: 16 residues. V dropped 5 bases and J dropped 2 bases, with 17 bases sitting between them. Written as DNA, the CDR3 is TGTGCCAGTAGTTCCGGATCGTCTCCTCTCACAGATACGCAGTATTTT. Protein sequence: CASSSGSSPLTDTQYF.

This clonotype is medium-sized by share. The chain links TRBV4-2 to TRBJ2-2; D call uncertain. The CDR3 has 16 amino acids. The V end lost 0 bases, the J end lost 4 bases, and 12 bases lay between the germline ends. The germline CDR1 and CDR2 sequences are LGHNA and YNFKEQ. The CDR3 coding sequence is TGTGCCAGCAGCCAAGATATGGCCGGACGCACCGGGGAGCTGTTTTTT. Protein: CASSQDMAGRTGELFF.

This clonotype has a count of ten or more. V gene TRBV12-3 or TRBV12-4 combines with J gene TRBJ2-2; D is unclear. The CDR3 length is 13 residues. V was trimmed by 2 bases and J by 1 base, leaving 2 bases between them. CDR3 sequence (DNA): TGTGCCAGCAGTTTACAGAACACCGGGGAGCTGTTTTTT. As protein: CASSLQNTGELFF.

The table lists this clonotype with many counts. This sequence joins TRBV27 and TRBJ1-2; D is undetermined. The germline V and J ends were trimmed by 4 bases and 1 base, with 7 bases remaining between them. This CDR3 region has 13 residues. Germline lookup yields CDR1 MNHEY and CDR2 SMNVEV (reference sequence). The CDR3 here is CASSYRVNYGYTF. The CDR3 DNA follows: TGTGCCAGCAGTTACCGGGTTAACTATGGCTACACCTTC.

This clonotype was recorded at least ten times. This chain uses TRBV20-1 with TRBJ2-1; 7 bases are shared with TRBD1. The J segment lost 0 bases and the V segment lost 6 bases, leaving 5 bases of the junction unmatched. This CDR3 contains 14 residues. Germline lookup yields CDR1 DFQATT and CDR2 SNEGSKA (reference sequence). For the CDR3, the DNA is TGCAGTGCAAAGAACAGGGGCTCCTACAATGAGCAGTTCTTC. This gives the protein CSAKNRGSYNEQFF.

This clonotype has a count of ten or more. The chain has TRBV5-1 and TRBJ2-1; the D call may be TRBD1 or TRBD2 (5 bases each). The germline gives CDR1 SGHRS, CDR2 YFSETQ. CDR3 length: 15 amino acids. V was cut by 0 bases and J by 7 bases, with 14 bases left in between. CDR3 in amino acids: CASSLERGPGNEQFF. The DNA for the CDR3 is TGCGCCAGCAGCTTGGAACGGGGCCCGGGGAATGAGCAGTTCTTC.

This clonotype was seen many times. V and J are TRBV5-1 and TRBJ2-1, with TRBD1 matching 7 bases. The CDR3 contains 15 residues. Trimming at V came to 4 bases and at J to 4 bases, leaving 8 bases not matched to a gene. The germline V gene encodes CDR1 SGHRS and CDR2 YFSETQ. CDR3 bases: TGCGCCAGCAGCCCGCTGGGACAGAGTTACAATGAGCAGTTCTTC. This codes for CASSPLGQSYNEQFF.

This clonotype has at least ten counts. The chain links TRBV20-1 to TRBJ2-1; TRBD1 matches at 9 bases. The CDR3 has 15 residues. V shed 6 bases, J shed 1 base, and the junction held 7 bases outside the gene matches. Per the germline V gene, CDR1 is DFQATT and CDR2 is SNEGSKA (reference sequence). CDR3 nucleotides: TGCAGTGCACGGGACAGGGAACCATCCTACAATGAGCAGTTCTTC. This sequence encodes CSARDREPSYNEQFF.

The CDR3 DNA reads TGTGCCACCAGCAGGGGGGATGCCACCGGGGAGCTGTTTTTT. It translates to CATSRGDATGELFF. The chain combines TRBV24-1 with TRBJ2-2; tentatively, D is TRBD1 (7 bases). The CDR3 runs 14 residues. CDR1 is KGHDR and CDR2 is SFDVKD in the germline V gene. Trimming left V 7 bases short and J 4 bases short, with 12 bases between.

The chain uses TRBV7-9 and TRBJ2-2, with a possible D match to TRBD1 (5 bases). Trimming stripped 5 bases from V and 0 bases from J, with 10 bases between. Germline CDR1 is SEHNR and CDR2 is FQNEAQ (reference sequence). The CDR3 contains 15 residues. The CDR3 bases are TGTGCCAGCAGCCAAGGGGCGACGAACACCGGGGAGCTGTTTTTT. This translates into CASSQGATNTGELFF.